This T cell receptor beta chain was sequenced for a study of CD8 T cells in ankylosing spondylitis. Study-level findings and limits: Peripheral blood held disease-linked clones only at relatively low frequency, and these were CD8+. In reactive arthritis synovial fluid and blood, some motif variants had been reported before.

TCRdb recomputed calls from the 5' RACE reads with MiXCR, one row per CDR3 protein. In the table there are 180,000 or so distinct CDR3 sequences, approximately 10% of which are singletons. As concerns this clonotype: The target antigen is unknown.

The germline CDR1 and CDR2 sequences are MNHEY and SVGEGT. J gave up 6 bases and V 6 bases, and 9 bases lay outside the gene matches. The CDR3 spans 14 residues. V usage is TRBV6-2 or TRBV6-3 and J usage is TRBJ1-1; 8 nucleotides align to TRBD1. This receptor was taken from a male donor with ankylosing spondylitis or in good health (not recorded which). Sequenced material: blood, either unsorted or a sorted T cell fraction (not recorded which). The CDR3 loop reads CASSWTGMRAEAFF. CDR3 coding DNA: TGTGCCAGCAGCTGGACAGGGATGAGGGCTGAAGCTTTCTTT.